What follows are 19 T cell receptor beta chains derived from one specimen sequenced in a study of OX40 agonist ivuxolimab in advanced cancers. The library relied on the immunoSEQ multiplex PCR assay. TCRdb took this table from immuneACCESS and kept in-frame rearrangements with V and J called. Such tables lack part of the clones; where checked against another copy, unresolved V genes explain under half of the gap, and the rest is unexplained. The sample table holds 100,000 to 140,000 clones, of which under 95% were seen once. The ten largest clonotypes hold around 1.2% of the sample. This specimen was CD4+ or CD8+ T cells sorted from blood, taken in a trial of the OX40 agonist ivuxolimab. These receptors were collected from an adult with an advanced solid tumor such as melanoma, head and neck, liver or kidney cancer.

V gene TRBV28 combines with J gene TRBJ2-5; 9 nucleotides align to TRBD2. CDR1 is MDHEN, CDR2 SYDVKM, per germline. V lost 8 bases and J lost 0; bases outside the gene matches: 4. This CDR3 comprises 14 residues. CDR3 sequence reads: CASGTSYYQETQYF. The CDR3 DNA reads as TGTGCCAGCGGGACTAGCTACTACCAAGAGACCCAGTACTTC. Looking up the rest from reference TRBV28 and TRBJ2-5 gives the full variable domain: DVKVTQSSRYLVKRTGEKVFLECVQDMDHENMFWYRQDPGLGLRLIYFSYDVKMKEKGDIPEGYSVSREKKERFSLILESASTNQTSMYLCASGTSYYQETQYFGPGTRLLVL.

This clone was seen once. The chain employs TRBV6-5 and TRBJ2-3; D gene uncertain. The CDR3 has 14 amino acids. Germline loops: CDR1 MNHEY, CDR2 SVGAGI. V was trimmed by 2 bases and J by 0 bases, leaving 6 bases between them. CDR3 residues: CASSYGRSTDTQYF. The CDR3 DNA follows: TGTGCCAGCAGTTACGGCCGTAGCACAGATACGCAGTATTTT.

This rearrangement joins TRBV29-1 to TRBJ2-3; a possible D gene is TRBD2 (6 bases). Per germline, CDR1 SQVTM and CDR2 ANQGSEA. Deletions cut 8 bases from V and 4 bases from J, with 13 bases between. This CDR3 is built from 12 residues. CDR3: CSIRTGADTQYF. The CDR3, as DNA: TGCAGCATAAGGACGGGGGCAGATACGCAGTATTTT.

The CDR3, as DNA: TGTGCCAGCAGTAACGGGGGCCCCTACAATGAGCAGTTCTTC. Translated, it gives CASSNGGPYNEQFF. The genes are TRBV27 and TRBJ2-1; tentatively, D is TRBD1 or TRBD2 (6 bases each). V lost 5 bases, J lost 2 bases, and 10 bases lay in between. This CDR3 contains 14 residues. The germline gives CDR1 MNHEY, CDR2 SMNVEV (reference sequence).

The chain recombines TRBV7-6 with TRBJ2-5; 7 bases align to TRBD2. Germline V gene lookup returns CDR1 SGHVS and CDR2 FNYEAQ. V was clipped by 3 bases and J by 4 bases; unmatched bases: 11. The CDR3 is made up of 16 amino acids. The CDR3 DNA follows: TGTGCCAGCAGCTTCCCAGCGGGACGGGGTAGAGAGACCCAGTACTTC. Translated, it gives CASSFPAGRGRETQYF.

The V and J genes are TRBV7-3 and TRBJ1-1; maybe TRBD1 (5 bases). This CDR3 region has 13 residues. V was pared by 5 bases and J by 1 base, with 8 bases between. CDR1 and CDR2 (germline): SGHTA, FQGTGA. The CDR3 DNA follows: TGTGCCAGCAGCCCGACAGAGAACACTGAAGCTTTCTTT. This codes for CASSPTENTEAFF.

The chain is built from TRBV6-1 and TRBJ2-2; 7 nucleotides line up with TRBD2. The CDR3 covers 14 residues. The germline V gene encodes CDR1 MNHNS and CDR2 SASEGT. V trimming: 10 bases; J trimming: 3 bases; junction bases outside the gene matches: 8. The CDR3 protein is CANRGLADTGELFF. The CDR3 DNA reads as TGTGCCAACCGAGGGCTAGCGGACACCGGGGAGCTGTTTTTT.

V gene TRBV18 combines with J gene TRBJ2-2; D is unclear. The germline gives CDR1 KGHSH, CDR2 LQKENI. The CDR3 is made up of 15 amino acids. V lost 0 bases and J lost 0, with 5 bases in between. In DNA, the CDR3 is TGTGCCAGCTCACCACCAGGCACGAACACCGGGGAGCTGTTTTTT. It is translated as CASSPPGTNTGELFF.

The CDR3 DNA reads as TGTGCCAGCAGTGACGTACCGGGACAGGCAAGATCCTACGAGCAGTACTTC. Protein: CASSDVPGQARSYEQYF. V gene TRBV6-4 combines with J gene TRBJ2-5, with 8 bases lining up with TRBD1. The better agreement between TRBJ2-7 and the DNA end casts doubt on the J call. Looked up from germline, CDR1 is MRHNA and CDR2 is SNTAGT. This CDR3 is 17 amino acids long.

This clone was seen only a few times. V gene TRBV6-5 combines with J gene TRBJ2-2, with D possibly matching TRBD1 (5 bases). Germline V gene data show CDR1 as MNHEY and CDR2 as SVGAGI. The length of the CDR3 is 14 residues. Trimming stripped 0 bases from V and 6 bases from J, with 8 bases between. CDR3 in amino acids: CASSYSLTAGELFF. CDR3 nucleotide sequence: TGTGCCAGCAGTTACTCGTTGACAGCCGGGGAGCTGTTTTTT.

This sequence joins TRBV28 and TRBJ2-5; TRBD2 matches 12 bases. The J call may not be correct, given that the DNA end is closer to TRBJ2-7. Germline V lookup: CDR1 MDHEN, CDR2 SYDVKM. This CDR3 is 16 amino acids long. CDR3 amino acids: CASRWTSGAPSYEQYF. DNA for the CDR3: TGTGCCAGCAGATGGACTAGCGGGGCCCCTTCCTACGAGCAGTACTTC.

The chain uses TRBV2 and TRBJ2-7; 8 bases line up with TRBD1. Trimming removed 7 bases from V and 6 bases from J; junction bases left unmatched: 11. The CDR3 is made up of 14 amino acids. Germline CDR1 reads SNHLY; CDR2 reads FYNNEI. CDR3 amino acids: CASMRDRLEGEQYF. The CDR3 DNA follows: TGTGCCAGCATGAGGGACAGGCTTGAAGGCGAGCAGTACTTC.

CDR3 protein: CAISPGPSDYEQYF. The CDR3 coding sequence is TGTGCCATCAGTCCGGGCCCTTCTGACTACGAGCAGTACTTC. The rearrangement joins TRBV10-3 to TRBJ2-7; D unclear. With 5 bases removed from V and 3 bases from J, the gap between germline ends came to 14 bases. CDR1 and CDR2 (germline): ENHRY, SYGVKD. CDR3 length: 14 residues.

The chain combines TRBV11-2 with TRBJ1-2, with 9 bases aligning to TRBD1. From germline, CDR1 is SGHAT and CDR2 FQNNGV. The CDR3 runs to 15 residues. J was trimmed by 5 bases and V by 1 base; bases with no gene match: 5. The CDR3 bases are TGTGCCAGCAGCTTAGGCGGGACAGGGTCGTATGGCTACACCTTC. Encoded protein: CASSLGGTGSYGYTF.

The CDR3 DNA sequence: TGCGCCAGCAGCTTAGGGGGGCTCACAGATACGCAGTATTTT. It translates to CASSLGGLTDTQYF. The chain uses TRBV5-1 and TRBJ2-3, with D possibly being TRBD1 or TRBD2 (6 bases each). Germline V gene sequence: CDR1 SGHRS, CDR2 YFSETQ. CDR3 size: 14 residues. The V and J ends lost 2 bases and 2 bases respectively, with 9 bases between them. The whole variable domain, remainder taken from reference TRBV5-1 and TRBJ2-3, is KAGVTQTPRYLIKTRGQQVTLSCSPISGHRSVSWYQQTPGQGLQFLFEYFSETQRNKGNFPGRFSGRQFSNSRSEMNVSTLELGDSALYLCASSLGGLTDTQYFGPGTRLTVL.

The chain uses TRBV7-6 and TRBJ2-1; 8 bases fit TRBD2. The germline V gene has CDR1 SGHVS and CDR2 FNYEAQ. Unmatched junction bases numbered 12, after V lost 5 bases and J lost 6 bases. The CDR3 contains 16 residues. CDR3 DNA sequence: TGTGCCAGCAGCAGTCCGGGACTAGGGCTGGGCAATGAGCAGTTCTTC. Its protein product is CASSSPGLGLGNEQFF. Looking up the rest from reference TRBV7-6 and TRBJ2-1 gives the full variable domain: GAGVSQSPRYKVTKRGQDVALRCDPISGHVSLYWYRQALGQGPEFLTYFNYEAQQDKSGLPNDRFSAERPEGSISTLTIQRTEQRDSAMYRCASSSPGLGLGNEQFFGPGTRLTVL.

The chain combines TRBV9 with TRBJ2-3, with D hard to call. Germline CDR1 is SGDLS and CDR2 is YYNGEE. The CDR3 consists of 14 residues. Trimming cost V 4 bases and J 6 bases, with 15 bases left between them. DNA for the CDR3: TGTGCCAGCAGCCCGAATGCCTGGGCTGATACGCAGTATTTT. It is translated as CASSPNAWADTQYF.

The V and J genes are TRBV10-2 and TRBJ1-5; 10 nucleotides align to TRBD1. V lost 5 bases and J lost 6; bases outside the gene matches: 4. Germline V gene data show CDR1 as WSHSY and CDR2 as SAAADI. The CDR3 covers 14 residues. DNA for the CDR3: TGCGCCAGCAGTATAAGGACAGGGGGTCAGCCCCAGCATTTT. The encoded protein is CASSIRTGGQPQHF.

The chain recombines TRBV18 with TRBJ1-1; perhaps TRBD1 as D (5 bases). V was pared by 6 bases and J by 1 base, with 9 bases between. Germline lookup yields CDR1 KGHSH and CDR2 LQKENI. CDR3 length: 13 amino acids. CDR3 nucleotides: TGTGCCAGCTCCGACGGACAGAACACTGAAGCTTTCTTT. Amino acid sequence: CASSDGQNTEAFF.